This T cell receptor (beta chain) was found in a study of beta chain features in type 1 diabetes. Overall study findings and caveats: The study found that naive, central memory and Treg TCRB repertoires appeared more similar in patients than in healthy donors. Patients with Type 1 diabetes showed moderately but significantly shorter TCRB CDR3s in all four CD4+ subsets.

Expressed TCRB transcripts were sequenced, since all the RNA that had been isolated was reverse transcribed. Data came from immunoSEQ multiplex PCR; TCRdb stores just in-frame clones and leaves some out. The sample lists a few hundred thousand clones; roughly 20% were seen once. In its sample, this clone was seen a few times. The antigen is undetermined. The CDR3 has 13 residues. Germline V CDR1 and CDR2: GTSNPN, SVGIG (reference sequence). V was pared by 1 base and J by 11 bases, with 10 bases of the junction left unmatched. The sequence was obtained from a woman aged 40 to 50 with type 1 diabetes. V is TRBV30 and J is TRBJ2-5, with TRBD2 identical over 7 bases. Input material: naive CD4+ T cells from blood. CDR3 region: CAWSAPPGGEQYF. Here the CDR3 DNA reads TGTGCCTGGAGTGCTCCGCCGGGGGGAGAGCAGTACTTC.